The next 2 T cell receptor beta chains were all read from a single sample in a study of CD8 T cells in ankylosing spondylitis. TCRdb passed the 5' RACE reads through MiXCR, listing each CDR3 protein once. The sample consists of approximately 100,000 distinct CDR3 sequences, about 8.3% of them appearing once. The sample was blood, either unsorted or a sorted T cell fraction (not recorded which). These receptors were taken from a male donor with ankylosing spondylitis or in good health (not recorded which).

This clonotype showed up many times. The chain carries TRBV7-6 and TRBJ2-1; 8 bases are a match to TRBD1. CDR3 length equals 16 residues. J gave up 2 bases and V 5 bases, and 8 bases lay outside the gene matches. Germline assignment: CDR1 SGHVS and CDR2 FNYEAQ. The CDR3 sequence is CASSPWTGRAYNEQFF. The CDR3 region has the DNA TGTGCCAGCAGCCCCTGGACAGGGAGAGCCTACAATGAGCAGTTCTTC.

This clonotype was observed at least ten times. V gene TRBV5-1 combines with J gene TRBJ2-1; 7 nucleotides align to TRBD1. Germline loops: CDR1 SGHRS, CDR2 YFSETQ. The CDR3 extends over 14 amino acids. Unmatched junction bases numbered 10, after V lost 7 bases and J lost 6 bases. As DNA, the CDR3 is TGCGCCAGCGGACGACAGGGACACTTCAATGAGCAGTTCTTC. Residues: CASGRQGHFNEQFF.